Presented here are 25 T cell receptor beta chains from one specimen sequenced in a study of CD8+CD57+ T cells in acquired aplastic anemia. Genomic DNA templated the TCR beta VDJ and CDR3 profiling. TCRdb independently ran MiXCR on the reads; one entry per CDR3 protein. The sample records approximately 300,000 distinct CDR3 sequences, 50% to 65% being singletons. For sequencing, patients were chosen who had shown expansion of CD8+CD57+ cells by flow cytometry. The sample comprised sorted CD4+, CD8+, or CD8+CD57+ T cells (not recorded which) from PBMCs. Source of these receptors: a human donor with aplastic anemia.

There are many counts of this clonotype. This chain uses TRBV20-1 with TRBJ1-4; 10 bases are a match to TRBD1. Germline V gene sequence: CDR1 DFQATT, CDR2 SNEGSKA (reference sequence). The CDR3 runs 14 residues. V was pared by 6 bases and J by 6 bases, with 7 bases of the junction left unmatched. The DNA for the CDR3 is TGCAGTGCACGCCGGGACAGGGGAGATGAAAAACTGTTTTTT. This sequence encodes CSARRDRGDEKLFF.

The chain has TRBV7-8 and TRBJ2-7; TRBD1 matches at 9 bases. Germline V gives CDR1 SGHVS, CDR2 FQNEAQ. The CDR3 has 14 residues. V shed 7 bases, J shed 2 bases, and the junction held 6 bases outside the gene matches. CDR3 bases: TGTGCCAGCAACAGCTGGGACAGGGCCTACGAGCAGTACTTC. The encoded protein is CASNSWDRAYEQYF.

This clonotype was recorded at least ten times. The V gene is TRBV7-8, the J gene TRBJ2-7; D perhaps matches TRBD1 (6 bases). The CDR3 loop spans 15 amino acids. V gave up 5 bases and J gave up 6 bases, with 20 bases separating them. The V gene's germline CDR1 is SGHVS and CDR2 FQNEAQ. The CDR3 DNA follows: TGTGCCAGCAGCCAGGGGACCCCCAGGGTCGGCGAGCAGTACTTC. Translated: CASSQGTPRVGEQYF.

This clonotype came up a few times. The V and J genes are TRBV2 and TRBJ1-2; no reliable D call. Germline V gene sequence: CDR1 SNHLY, CDR2 FYNNEI. The CDR3 sequence is 12 residues long. With 3 bases removed from V and 8 bases from J, the gap between germline ends came to 10 bases. The CDR3 bases are TGTGCCAGCAGTGAGACTGAGTTCGGCTACACCTTC. Its protein is CASSETEFGYTF.

In the case of this clonotype: One end of the junction does not line up with germline, which may come from a read error. This sequence joins TRBV6-1 and TRBJ2-2, with TRBD2 matching over 8 bases. Per the germline V gene, CDR1 is MNHNS and CDR2 is SASEGT. The CDR3 runs 15 residues. CDR3 protein: CATEPGTRGSGEPFF. CDR3 in DNA: TGTGCCACCGAACCCGGGACTAGGGGTTCCGGGGAGCCGTTTTTT.

A remark on this clonotype: It is likely a read error, because the conserved phenylalanine at the end of the CDR3 is missing. Because the CDR3's place on the DNA is in doubt, the DNA is left out and the CDR3 is given as listed by TCRdb. The chain has TRBV5-8 and TRBJ2-7. The germline gives CDR1 SGHTS, CDR2 YDEGEE. With termini counted, the CDR3 has 10 amino acids. This CDR3 reads CASSFNGGFL.

The rearrangement uses TRBV3-1 and TRBJ2-2, with TRBD2 identical over 11 bases. Germline V gene lookup returns CDR1 LGHDT and CDR2 YNNKEL (reference sequence). The CDR3 consists of 16 residues. V lost 1 base to trimming and J lost 7 bases; unmatched junction nucleotides: 5. CDR3 protein: CASSQGLAGNIGELFF. DNA of the CDR3: TGTGCCAGCAGCCAAGGACTAGCGGGGAATATCGGGGAGCTGTTTTTT. Combining the CDR3 with reference TRBV3-1 and TRBJ2-2 gives the whole variable domain DTAVSQTPKYLVTQMGNDKSIKCEQNLGHDTMYWYKQDSKKFLKIMFSYNNKELIINETVPNRFSPKSPDKAHLNLHINSLELGDSAVYFCASSQGLAGNIGELFFGEGSRLTVL.

This clonotype has a single count. The J gene is TRBJ2-7, the V gene TRBV19; TRBD1 aligns across 8 bases. The V and J ends lost 8 bases and 1 base, in that order; junction bases with no gene match: 7. Germline CDR1 and CDR2: LNHDA and SQIVND (reference sequence). The CDR3 totals 14 residues. The CDR3 nucleotides read TGTGCCAGTGGTTTCGGGACAGGTTCCTACGAGCAGTACTTC. It specifies CASGFGTGSYEQYF.

J is TRBJ1-1 and V is TRBV7-6, with 8 bases matching TRBD1. After removal of 1 base from V and 4 bases from J, the junction contained 5 bases not matched to a gene. The germline gives CDR1 SGHVS, CDR2 FNYEAQ. CDR3 size: 15 residues. The CDR3 sequence is CASSLVGDRSTEAFF. For the CDR3, the DNA is TGTGCCAGCAGCTTAGTAGGGGACAGGAGCACTGAAGCTTTCTTT.

The gene calls are TRBV5-1 and TRBJ2-3; 16 nucleotides agree with TRBD2. V lost 4 bases, J lost 11 bases, and 13 bases stayed unmatched. CDR1 is SGHRS, CDR2 YFSETQ, per germline. This CDR3 is 17 amino acids long. CDR3 protein: CASSMGLAGGIYNEQYF. Here the CDR3 DNA reads TGCGCCAGCAGCATGGGACTAGCGGGGGGGATTTACAATGAGCAGTATTTT.

Note on this clonotype: A much more abundant neighbour one base away suggests this may be a read error. V and J are TRBV12-5 and TRBJ2-4, with TRBD2 as a possible D gene (5 bases). The CDR3 loop spans 16 amino acids. Per germline, CDR1 LGHNT and CDR2 FRNRAP. The CDR3 region has the DNA TGTGCTAGTGGTCTAACTCCGATGGGAGCCAAAAACATGCAGTACTTC. This translates into CASGLTPMGAKNMQYF.

V is TRBV20-1 and J is TRBJ2-3; D may match TRBD1 or TRBD2 (6 bases each). The CDR3 has 14 amino acids. In germline, CDR1 is DFQATT, CDR2 SNEGSKA (reference sequence). The V and J ends lost 5 bases and 4 bases respectively, with 16 bases between them. CDR3 amino acids: CSADTGWGADTQYF. As DNA, the CDR3 is TGCAGTGCTGACACAGGGTGGGGGGCAGATACGCAGTATTTT.

J is TRBJ2-7 and V is TRBV28; possibly TRBD1 or TRBD2 for D (5 bases each). The CDR3 consists of 13 residues. Trimming pared 7 bases from V and 2 bases from J, leaving 12 bases between. Per the germline V gene, CDR1 is MDHEN and CDR2 is SYDVKM. The DNA for the CDR3 is TGTGCCAGCACCGGGACGGGCACCTACGAGCAGTACTTC. Translated, it gives CASTGTGTYEQYF.

Remarks on this clonotype: One end of the junction fails to match germline, which may point to a read error. J is TRBJ1-2 and V is TRBV5-1, with unresolved D. Germline CDR1 reads SGHRS; CDR2 reads YFSETQ. The CDR3 runs 14 residues. The CDR3 nucleotides are TGTGCCAGCAGCTTAGAGTCCACAGTTAGTGGCTACACCTTC. Translating gives CASSLESTVSGYTF.

The chain employs TRBV7-9 and TRBJ1-6; the match to TRBD1 covers 8 bases. The J segment lost 7 bases and the V segment lost 5 bases, leaving 7 bases of the junction unmatched. The germline V gene encodes CDR1 SEHNR and CDR2 FQNEAQ (reference sequence). The CDR3 consists of 15 residues. The chain's CDR3 is CASSPRQGSNSPLHF. The CDR3, as DNA: TGTGCCAGCAGCCCGAGACAGGGGTCGAATTCACCCCTCCACTTT.

Worth noting for this clonotype: The germline gene is not matched at one end of the junction; a read error may be the cause. V gene TRBV19 combines with J gene TRBJ2-5; D possibly corresponds to TRBD2 (6 bases). The germline V gene encodes CDR1 LNHDA and CDR2 SQIVND (reference sequence). The CDR3 totals 18 residues. The CDR3 reads CASSILHRERGVKETQCF. CDR3 DNA sequence: TGTGCCAGTAGTATCCTGCACCGGGAGAGGGGAGTAAAAGAGACCCAGTGCTTC.

The rearrangement joins TRBV9 to TRBJ2-7, with TRBD2 as a possible D gene (5 bases). Trimming left V 5 bases short and J 6 bases short, with 9 bases between. Germline-derived CDR1 and CDR2 are SGDLS and YYNGEE. This CDR3 is 11 amino acids long. The CDR3 spells CASSAEAEQYF. CDR3 bases: TGTGCCAGCAGTGCGGAGGCCGAGCAGTACTTC.

This clonotype was recorded at least ten times. This sequence joins TRBV4-1 and TRBJ2-7; TRBD1 might be the D (6 bases). V dropped 0 bases and J dropped 2 bases, with 8 bases sitting between them. The CDR3 totals 14 residues. The germline V gene has CDR1 MGHRA and CDR2 YSYEKL. The CDR3 protein is CASSQDRGTYEQYF. Written as DNA, the CDR3 is TGCGCCAGCAGCCAAGACAGGGGAACCTACGAGCAGTACTTC.

A single count supports this clonotype. V is TRBV7-3 and J is TRBJ2-5; D gene uncertain. Trimming left V 2 bases short and J 7 bases short, with 11 bases between. Germline loops: CDR1 SGHTA, CDR2 FQGTGA. CDR3 size: 13 residues. CDR3 in amino acids: CASSLVGWGTQYF. CDR3 DNA sequence: TGTGCCAGCAGCTTAGTGGGGTGGGGGACCCAGTACTTC.

This clonotype was counted many times. The chain uses TRBV7-9 and TRBJ2-6, with no clear D. Looked up from germline, CDR1 is SEHNR and CDR2 is FQNEAQ (reference sequence). Trimming removed 2 bases at V and 4 bases at J, with 9 bases between. This CDR3 spans 15 amino acids. DNA of the CDR3: TGTGCCAGCAGCTTATCTTACACCGGGGCCAACGTCCTGACTTTC. This gives the protein CASSLSYTGANVLTF.

The chain carries TRBV7-8 and TRBJ1-1; D not certain. The CDR3 has 14 amino acids. CDR1 and CDR2 (germline): SGHVS, FQNEAQ. V was shortened by 0 bases and J by 1 base, with 6 bases between the two germline ends. CDR3 sequence (DNA): TGTGCCAGCAGCTTAGCGAGGAAGAACACTGAAGCTTTCTTT. Amino acid sequence: CASSLARKNTEAFF.

This clonotype was seen once. This chain joins TRBV20-1 and TRBJ1-2, with a tentative D call TRBD1 (6 bases). Trimming cost V 5 bases and J 4 bases, with 11 bases left between them. CDR1 and CDR2 (germline): DFQATT, SNEGSKA (reference sequence). The CDR3 spans 12 residues. CDR3 coding DNA: TGCAGTGCTTATACAGGGCCCTATGGCTACACCTTC. The encoded protein is CSAYTGPYGYTF.

The V gene is TRBV20-1, the J gene TRBJ1-6, with a tentative D call TRBD1 (5 bases). The germline CDR1 and CDR2 sequences are DFQATT and SNEGSKA (reference sequence). Trimming left V 2 bases short and J 7 bases short, with 18 bases between. There are 16 residues in the CDR3. CDR3 bases: TGCAGTGCTAGAAGACTAGCGGGGACGGTAAATTCACCCCTCCACTTT. This sequence encodes CSARRLAGTVNSPLHF.

This clonotype has just a few counts. The rearrangement links TRBV27 to TRBJ1-3; TRBD1 might be the D (5 bases). Trimming left V 6 bases short and J 8 bases short, with 14 bases between. The V gene's germline CDR1 is MNHEY and CDR2 SMNVEV (reference sequence). This CDR3 contains 13 residues. The CDR3 region has the DNA TGTGCCAGCAGGTTGGCGGGGGGAGACACCATATATTTT. Encoded protein: CASRLAGGDTIYF.

At least ten counts were recorded for this clonotype. This sequence joins TRBV4-2 and TRBJ2-7; no reliable D call. The CDR3 contains 16 residues. The germline V and J ends were trimmed by 0 bases and 3 bases, with 15 bases remaining between them. The germline CDR1 and CDR2 sequences are LGHNA and YNFKEQ. In nucleotides, the CDR3 is TGTGCCAGCAGCCAAGATCTTGGGCGCGTCGACTACGAGCAGTACTTC. Translation: CASSQDLGRVDYEQYF.